The clone carrying this T cell receptor beta chain was recorded at least ten times. Germline-derived CDR1 and CDR2 are SEHNR and FQNEAQ (reference sequence). The V gene end was trimmed by 10 bases and the J gene end by 2 bases; junction bases not matched to a gene: 11. The CDR3 spans 15 residues. This record belongs to a study of glioma-infiltrating T cells. TCR alpha and beta CDR3 regions were amplified from RNA using iRepertoire nested multiplex PCR. TCRdb re-called the multiplex PCR reads through MiXCR, storing one row per CDR3 protein. The data show under 130,000 distinct CDR3 sequences, under 30% seen once.

The specimen sequenced was glioma tissue, nonneoplastic brain tissue, or PBMCs (not recorded which). The chain recombines TRBV7-9 with TRBJ2-3; 8 positions match TRBD2. The receptor was derived from a human donor with low-grade glioma or glioblastoma, undergoing nonglioma brain surgery, or in good health (not recorded which). The CDR3: CATEGSGGPTDTQYF. The CDR3 nucleotides are TGTGCCACCGAGGGGTCGGGGGGGCCCACAGATACGCAGTATTTT. The full variable domain, its missing parts supplied by reference TRBV7-9 and TRBJ2-3, is DTGVSQNPRHKITKRGQNVTFRCDPISEHNRLYWYRQTLGQGPEFLTYFQNEAQLEKSRLLSDRFSAERPKGSFSTLEIQRTEQGDSAMYLCATEGSGGPTDTQYFGPGTRLTVL.